A selection of T cell receptor beta chains follows, all from one sample in a study of PD-1 blockade in classical Hodgkin lymphoma. The protocol was immunoSEQ multiplex PCR, while the TCRdb copy is restricted to in-frame clones and leaves out a portion. This table holds under 80,000 clones, 71% found once. Sequences were derived from peripheral blood mononuclear cells (PBMCs), sampled before the second cycle of nivolumab. The receptors were sampled from a human donor with classical Hodgkin lymphoma. The conserved cysteine and the conserved F or W are not part of the CDR3 here.

v_call	j_call	cdr3_aa
TRBV6-1	TRBJ1-5	ASSDGQGIQPQH
TRBV2	TRBJ1-3	ASKVDGTGNTIY
TRBV28	TRBJ2-3	ASSPFPTGPTDTQY
TRBV7-3	TRBJ2-5	ASSLGQSRGQETQY
TRBV7-9	TRBJ2-1	ASSRRATGTSGTLSEQF
TRBV2	TRBJ2-3	AIERGHTQY
TRBV15	TRBJ1-4	ATSRGEVADEKLF
TRBV30	TRBJ2-5	AWDTVQGVEETQY
TRBV28	TRBJ2-5	ASRLQGRETQY
TRBV5-1	TRBJ2-3	ASYLQGTTDTQY
TRBV7-3	TRBJ1-2	ASSQHSAQGYGYT
TRBV20-1	TRBJ1-2	GLYDSYGYT
TRBV28	TRBJ1-3	ASSLRQGFTLNTIY
TRBV19	TRBJ1-2	ASSIGDRYGYT
TRBV9	TRBJ2-3	ASSVREGLTDTQY
TRBV5-8	TRBJ2-5	ASSLQKTQY
TRBV5-1	TRBJ2-5	ASKWRPQGYQETQY
TRBV7-3	TRBJ1-2	ASSNPEGGLSGYT
TRBV29-1	TRBJ1-5	SALGTGGEQPQH
TRBV7-6	TRBJ2-3	ASSFLWTDTQY
TRBV9	TRBJ2-7	ASSWGTGAYEQY
TRBV15	TRBJ1-5	ATSRSGQPNQPQH
TRBV25-1	TRBJ2-3	ASSEETATDTQY
TRBV28	TRBJ2-3	ASSTTRRSREDTQY
TRBV28	TRBJ2-3	ASSHISGGPDTQY
TRBV18	TRBJ1-4	ASSPPVPAGEKLF
TRBV9	TRBJ2-5	ASSGGSDSTRETQY
TRBV5-1	TRBJ2-5	ASSNRGETQY
TRBV30	TRBJ1-1	AWVGLPNTEAF
TRBV30	TRBJ1-5	AWSETDSNQPQH
TRBV7-2	TRBJ2-1	ASSLRGIWGTDEQF
TRBV6-5	TRBJ2-2	ASSSRGQVGELF
TRBV5-1	TRBJ2-2	ASSLDSRDRGTGELF
TRBV27	TRBJ1-4	ASRPRDRIAATNEKLF
TRBV19	TRBJ2-6	ASSMLPGANVLT
TRBV7-3	TRBJ2-1	ASSLTGGENEQF
TRBV5-1	TRBJ1-1	ASSGTTTGTGKNEAF
TRBV29-1	TRBJ1-2	SVERGTGGYGYT
TRBV5-1	TRBJ2-1	ASSLGTSGSNEQF
TRBV5-1	TRBJ1-1	ASSQGIMNTEAF
TRBV6-6	TRBJ1-5	ASSSGQGFNQPQH
TRBV18	TRBJ1-6	ASSFIPGVGISYNSPLH
TRBV11-2	TRBJ1-1	ASRTGEGYTEAF
TRBV30	TRBJ1-5	AWSGYRPNQPQH
TRBV6-6	TRBJ1-3	ASSSGSSRGNTIY
TRBV30	TRBJ2-5	AWRKRRQETQY
TRBV11-2	TRBJ1-5	ASSLNRDQPQH
TRBV7-9	TRBJ1-4	ASSLAEFIREKLF
TRBV30	TRBJ1-1	AWNVWGDTEAF
TRBV28	TRBJ1-4	ASSFRVRGLRSNEKLF
TRBV9	TRBJ1-3	ASSVAGSSGNTIY
TRBV5-1	TRBJ1-2	ASSLMVHDGYT
TRBV9	TRBJ1-1	ASSYQLTLNTEAF
TRBV30	TRBJ2-3	AWTQHAGDTQY
TRBV28	TRBJ1-2	ASRSGWGTGGYGYT